The source of this TCR beta chain is a study of memory CD4+ T cells and cytomegalovirus serostatus. The overall study: Healthy Belgian adult donors included about nine CMV-positive and more than 20 CMV-negative people.

The method was immunoSEQ multiplex PCR; TCRdb's version includes in-frame clones alone and lacks a portion of them. This sample has roughly 50,000 clones, with roughly 72% found just once. The sort gate was single viable CD3+CD4+CD8-CD45RO+ cells for memory CD4+ T cells. Donors' CMV status reflects serum IgG against pp150, pp28, p38, p52. Total CD4+ T cells were enriched by CD4 positive selection. Broader study findings: Of roughly 180 reported CMV TCRbeta sequences, about 70 were found in memory CD4+ repertoires.

The CDR3 has 12 amino acids. Germline CDR1 is MDHEN and CDR2 is SYDVKM. J was trimmed by 7 bases and V by 7 bases; bases with no gene match: 3. Remarks on this clone: Its specificity is not known.

Sequenced: memory CD4+ T cells from blood. This clonotype originated in an adult in good health and CMV-seronegative. The rearrangement uses TRBV28 and TRBJ2-3; 9 bases are a match to TRBD2. The CDR3 loop is CASTSGTNTQYF. The CDR3 nucleotides read TGTGCCAGCACTAGCGGGACAAATACGCAGTATTTT.